This section outlines one T cell receptor beta chain sequence together with its context. This specimen comes from a study of T cell changes during pregnancy in multiple sclerosis. Profiling relied on immunoSEQ multiplex PCR, and the TCRdb table lists in-frame clones only, not all of them. Of about 37,000 clones detected, about 90% appear once; the ten largest clones hold around 0.5%. V dropped 6 bases and J dropped 2 bases, with 7 bases sitting between them. This CDR3 region has 12 residues. Germline V gene lookup returns CDR1 ENHRY and CDR2 SYGVKD. This TCR derives from a female donor in good health, enrolled as a control in a pregnancy study. The material was CD4+ T cells from peripheral blood mononuclear cells, obtained in the third trimester of pregnancy. This sequence joins TRBV10-3 and TRBJ2-5; D is unclear. CDR3 loop: CAIRADQETQYF. The CDR3 DNA reads as TGTGCCATCAGGGCGGATCAAGAGACCCAGTACTTC.